The T cell receptor (beta chain) described here comes from a study of post-analysis software for immune sequencing data. Every TCR beta cDNA library bore unique molecular identifiers. TCRdb re-called the PCR reads through MiXCR, storing one row per CDR3 protein. The sample has hundreds of thousands of distinct CDR3 sequences, 25% to 30% seen once; the top ten hold around 0.55%. Remarks on this clonotype: What it binds is not known.

General study findings and limits: By F measure, samples from a shared preparation batch strongly co-clustered.

The source of this sequence is a girl between 10 and 17 years old with multiple sclerosis. Source material: blood.

In nucleotides, the CDR3 is TGTGCCAGACCAGGAGTTCACGAGCAGTACTTC. Encoded protein: CARPGVHEQYF. The chain employs TRBV7-8 and TRBJ2-7, with D unclear. CDR3 size: 11 residues. V was shortened by 9 bases and J by 5 bases, with 11 bases between the two germline ends. Germline V gene sequence: CDR1 SGHVS, CDR2 FQNEAQ.